The next 31 T cell receptor beta chains were all read from a single sample in a study of T cell responses to AZD1222 COVID-19 vaccine. Data came from immunoSEQ multiplex PCR; TCRdb stores just in-frame clones and leaves some out. Here the sample spans approximately 110,000 clones, 80% to 90% being singletons. The sample in question was peripheral blood, obtained on day 0 of AZD1222 vaccination. Receptor source: an adult in good health.

CDR3 sequence reads: CASSSPRGYTF. The CDR3 DNA is TGTGCCAGCAGTTCACCTCGTGGCTACACCTTC. The V call is TRBV6-2 or TRBV6-3, the J call TRBJ1-2; D is unresolved. V was clipped by 4 bases and J by 7 bases, with 7 bases between them. This CDR3 has 11 amino acids. Germline CDR1 and CDR2: MNHEY and SVGEGT.

This chain links TRBV13 with TRBJ2-5; 7 bases fit TRBD2. The V and J ends lost 4 bases and 2 bases, in that order; junction bases with no gene match: 10. Germline assignment: CDR1 PRHDT and CDR2 FYEKMQ (reference sequence). The CDR3 sequence is 16 residues long. CDR3 coding DNA: TGTGCCAGCAGCTCTTCGGAGCGGGACCAACAAGAGACCCAGTACTTC. This gives the protein CASSSSERDQQETQYF.

The rearrangement joins TRBV2 to TRBJ2-1; no reliable D call. The CDR3 is 11 amino acids. Trimming removed 7 bases at V and 10 bases at J, with 11 bases between. CDR1 and CDR2 (germline): SNHLY, FYNNEI. CDR3 nucleotides: TGTGCCAGCACCGTAAGGGCGGAGCAGTTCTTC. Translated, it gives CASTVRAEQFF. The entire variable domain, with the rest obtained from reference TRBV2 and TRBJ2-1, is as follows: EPEVTQTPSHQVTQMGQEVILRCVPISNHLYFYWYRQILGQKVEFLVSFYNNEISEKSEIFDDQFSVERPDGSNFTLKIRSTKLEDSAMYFCASTVRAEQFFGPGTRLTVL.

V usage is TRBV2 and J usage is TRBJ1-5; no reliable D call. Between the trimmed V and J ends, which lost 6 bases and 1 base, there was a span of 7 bases. From germline, CDR1 is SNHLY and CDR2 FYNNEI. The CDR3 is made up of 13 amino acids. CDR3 in amino acids: CASRTDSNQPQHF. Written as DNA, the CDR3 is TGTGCCAGCAGGACGGACAGCAATCAGCCCCAGCATTTT.

V is TRBV4-3 and J is TRBJ1-2; D gene unclear. The germline gives CDR1 LGHNA, CDR2 YSLEER. The CDR3 sequence is 15 residues long. Trimming took off 0 bases at V and 2 bases at J, with 10 bases between the two ends. CDR3 residues: CASSQDPGKNYGYTF. The CDR3 coding sequence is TGCGCCAGCAGCCAAGACCCGGGGAAAAACTATGGCTACACCTTC.

V and J are TRBV24-1 and TRBJ2-3, with TRBD2 matching 11 bases. Germline V gene lookup returns CDR1 KGHDR and CDR2 SFDVKD. The length of the CDR3 is 16 residues. V shed 7 bases, J shed 2 bases, and the junction held 7 bases outside the gene matches. The CDR3 region is CATSTRTSGHTDTQYF. In DNA form, the CDR3 reads TGTGCCACCAGCACGCGGACTAGCGGGCACACAGATACGCAGTATTTT.

As to this clone: One end of the junction does not line up with germline, which may come from a read error. The chain joins TRBV7-7 to TRBJ2-1; 10 bases map to TRBD2. Germline lookup yields CDR1 SSHAT and CDR2 FNYEAQ (reference sequence). The CDR3 is 15 residues long. The CDR3 bases are TGTGCTAGCAGCCCAACTAGCGGGGTACCTAATGAGCAGTTCTTC. Its translation is CASSPTSGVPNEQFF.

The chain has TRBV30 and TRBJ2-6; D gene uncertain. This CDR3 is built from 14 residues. V dropped 3 bases and J dropped 5 bases, with 11 bases sitting between them. CDR1 is GTSNPN and CDR2 is SVGIG in the germline V gene (reference sequence). CDR3 DNA sequence: TGTGCCTGGAGCAACCCGTTGTGGGCCAACGTCCTGACTTTC. Its protein product is CAWSNPLWANVLTF.

The rearrangement links TRBV28 to TRBJ1-3; D not certain. Trimming stripped 3 bases from V and 3 bases from J, with 3 bases between. CDR3 length equals 12 residues. Germline CDR1 reads MDHEN; CDR2 reads SYDVKM. The chain's CDR3 is CASSFGGNTIYF. In DNA, the CDR3 is TGTGCCAGCAGTTTTGGTGGAAACACCATATATTTT.

This sequence joins TRBV7-9 and TRBJ2-7; D is ambiguous. The CDR3 runs to 14 residues. The germline V gene has CDR1 SEHNR and CDR2 FQNEAQ (reference sequence). Deletions cut 3 bases from V and 7 bases from J, with 16 bases between. CDR3 sequence reads: CASSFTVAREEQYF. CDR3 coding DNA: TGTGCCAGCAGCTTTACAGTTGCCCGTGAAGAGCAGTACTTC.

The chain recombines TRBV19 with TRBJ2-1; D tentatively reads TRBD1 or TRBD2 (5 bases each). The V gene lost 3 bases and the J gene lost 2 bases, with 8 bases spanning the gap. Germline V gene sequence: CDR1 LNHDA, CDR2 SQIVND (reference sequence). The CDR3 is 14 residues long. For the CDR3, the DNA is TGTGCCAGTAGTATCGGGGCGCCCTACAATGAGCAGTTCTTC. Translating gives CASSIGAPYNEQFF.

This chain joins TRBV24-1 and TRBJ1-5; D possibly corresponds to TRBD1 (5 bases). V dropped 4 bases and J dropped 3 bases, with 15 bases sitting between them. CDR3 length: 16 amino acids. CDR1 KGHDR and CDR2 SFDVKD come from the germline V gene. CDR3 in DNA: TGTGCCACCAGTGACGTTACAGGTTCTTCCAATCAGCCCCAGCATTTT. Translation gives CATSDVTGSSNQPQHF.

This clone has just one count. The V call is TRBV28, the J call TRBJ2-7; unclear D gene. The CDR3 runs 14 residues. Trimming took 1 base from V and 3 from J, leaving 10 bases between them. Germline V gene lookup returns CDR1 MDHEN and CDR2 SYDVKM. The CDR3 sequence: CASSLFRQNYEQYF. Here the CDR3 DNA reads TGTGCCAGCAGTTTATTTCGGCAGAACTACGAGCAGTACTTC.

The DNA for the CDR3 is TGTGCCAGCAGCGGTATGGGCAGGGTGTCAGATACGCAGTATTTT. This translates into CASSGMGRVSDTQYF. J is TRBJ2-3 and V is TRBV7-8, with TRBD1 as a possible D gene (5 bases). Per the germline V gene, CDR1 is SGHVS and CDR2 is FQNEAQ. V dropped 5 bases and J dropped 4 bases, with 16 bases sitting between them. This CDR3 is 15 amino acids long.

The chain recombines TRBV29-1 with TRBJ1-1; a weak D match, TRBD1 (5 bases). Germline lookup yields CDR1 SQVTM and CDR2 ANQGSEA. This CDR3 region has 13 residues. The V and J ends lost 3 bases and 5 bases respectively, with 13 bases between them. CDR3 residues: CSVERSQGTEAFF. In nucleotides, the CDR3 is TGCAGCGTTGAGCGGAGCCAGGGAACTGAAGCTTTCTTT.

V is TRBV5-5 and J is TRBJ1-1; unclear D gene. V shed 2 bases and J shed 4 bases, with 12 bases lying between them. The CDR3 consists of 14 residues. CDR1 is SGHKS and CDR2 is YYEKEE in the germline V gene (reference sequence). The CDR3 bases are TGTGCCAGCAGCTTCGAAGTTATTGGCACTGAAGCTTTCTTT. Encoded protein: CASSFEVIGTEAFF.

V usage is TRBV4-3 and J usage is TRBJ2-1, with D possibly TRBD1 on 5 matching bases. The CDR3 contains 15 residues. CDR1 LGHNA and CDR2 YSLEER come from the germline V gene. Between the trimmed V and J ends, which lost 0 bases and 0 bases, there was a span of 6 bases. The DNA for the CDR3 is TGCGCCAGCAGCCAAGATAGGGGCTCCTACAATGAGCAGTTCTTC. It is translated as CASSQDRGSYNEQFF.

The chain is built from TRBV9 and TRBJ2-1; possibly TRBD1 or TRBD2 for D (5 bases each). Germline V gene sequence: CDR1 SGDLS, CDR2 YYNGEE. V was shortened by 4 bases and J by 1 base, with 12 bases between the two germline ends. The CDR3 has 15 residues. The CDR3 nucleotides read TGTGCCAGCAGCCCCAGGGACCGTTCCTACAATGAGCAGTTCTTC. Translating it yields CASSPRDRSYNEQFF.

This sequence joins TRBV30 and TRBJ1-4, with 8 positions matching TRBD1. V gave up 3 bases and J gave up 4 bases; unmatched junction bases: 7. The CDR3 is 15 residues long. Germline assignment: CDR1 GTSNPN and CDR2 SVGIG (reference sequence). CDR3: CAWSTPTGGNEKLFF. In DNA, the CDR3 is TGTGCCTGGAGCACACCTACAGGGGGTAATGAAAAACTGTTTTTT. Complete variable domain (other parts from reference TRBV30 and TRBJ1-4): SQTIHQWPATLVQPVGSPLSLECTVEGTSNPNLYWYRQAAGRGLQLLFYSVGIGQISSEVPQNLSASRPQDRQFILSSKKLLLSDSGFYLCAWSTPTGGNEKLFFGSGTQLSVL.

The chain carries TRBV5-1 and TRBJ2-1; no reliable D call. CDR1 and CDR2 from the germline V gene are SGHRS and YFSETQ. Trimming left V 1 base short and J 4 bases short, with 12 bases between. This CDR3 has 15 residues. CDR3 region: CASSLSTVRYNEQFF. CDR3 nucleotides: TGCGCCAGCAGCTTGTCGACTGTCCGATACAATGAGCAGTTCTTC. Supplemented by reference TRBV5-1 and TRBJ2-1, the full variable domain reads KAGVTQTPRYLIKTRGQQVTLSCSPISGHRSVSWYQQTPGQGLQFLFEYFSETQRNKGNFPGRFSGRQFSNSRSEMNVSTLELGDSALYLCASSLSTVRYNEQFFGPGTRLTVL.

In DNA, the CDR3 is TGTGCCAGCAGTTACAAAGTCAGGGCGGCCCTCTACAATGAGCAGTTCTTC. Protein sequence: CASSYKVRAALYNEQFF. The genes are TRBV6-2 or TRBV6-3 and TRBJ2-1; perhaps TRBD1 as D (5 bases). This CDR3 spans 17 amino acids. Trimming stripped 2 bases from V and 3 bases from J, with 17 bases between. Germline V gene lookup returns CDR1 MNHEY and CDR2 SVGEGT.

The chain links TRBV29-1 to TRBJ2-1, with 11 bases lining up with TRBD2. V lost 6 bases, J lost 8 bases, and 9 bases stayed unmatched. The V gene's germline CDR1 is SQVTM and CDR2 ANQGSEA. This CDR3 comprises 14 residues. In nucleotides, the CDR3 is TGCAGCGTAGTGACTAGCGGGAAGAGGGATGAGCAGTTCTTC. Translating it yields CSVVTSGKRDEQFF.

This rearrangement joins TRBV5-4 to TRBJ2-5; D gene uncertain. Germline CDR1 SGHNT, CDR2 YYREEE (reference sequence). V dropped 4 bases and J dropped 1 base, with 11 bases sitting between them. The CDR3 spans 14 residues. The CDR3, as DNA: TGTGCCAGCAGCCCAGGCGGCCGCCAAGAGACCCAGTACTTC. Its translation is CASSPGGRQETQYF.

V is TRBV19 and J is TRBJ1-6; a weak D match, TRBD1 (6 bases). The germline V gene encodes CDR1 LNHDA and CDR2 SQIVND (reference sequence). The CDR3 consists of 18 residues. Between the trimmed V and J ends, which lost 3 bases and 4 bases, there was a span of 19 bases. The CDR3 coding sequence is TGTGCCAGTAGTATGGAGGGGGGGGGCAGTGTGTATAATTCACCCCTCCACTTT. Translation: CASSMEGGGSVYNSPLHF.

This clone was counted a few times. The junction and the germline gene differ at one end; a read error may be behind it. The chain combines TRBV28 with TRBJ2-7, with a weak D call TRBD2 (6 bases). There are 12 residues in the CDR3. From germline, CDR1 is MDHEN and CDR2 SYDVKM. The CDR3 coding sequence is TGTGCCAGCAGTCCGCGGGATAACCTCCGGGACTTC. Amino acid sequence: CASSPRDNLRDF.

Only one count was recorded for this clone. This chain links TRBV2 with TRBJ1-2, with D possibly matching TRBD1 (5 bases). The CDR3 sequence is 13 residues long. V was cut by 5 bases and J by 6 bases, with 13 bases left in between. Per germline, CDR1 SNHLY and CDR2 FYNNEI. The CDR3 region is CASSKGQEDGYTF. CDR3 nucleotide sequence: TGTGCCAGCAGTAAGGGGCAAGAAGATGGCTACACCTTC.

This chain connects TRBV3-1 (or the pseudogene TRBV3-2) to TRBJ1-2; unclear D gene. CDR3 length: 14 amino acids. Trimming removed 1 base at V and 2 bases at J, with 8 bases between. Germline CDR1 is LGHDT and CDR2 is YNNKEL (reference sequence). Written as DNA, the CDR3 is TGTGCCAGCAGCCAAGTGGGCAGAAACTATGGCTACACCTTC. Its translation: CASSQVGRNYGYTF.

This chain joins TRBV18 and TRBJ2-7; D is possibly TRBD1 (5 bases). The CDR3 totals 14 residues. V was trimmed by 0 bases and J by 3 bases, leaving 9 bases between them. Germline-derived CDR1 and CDR2 are KGHSH and LQKENI. CDR3 DNA sequence: TGTGCCAGCTCACCACCGGCAGGGCGCTACGAGCAGTACTTC. Amino acid sequence: CASSPPAGRYEQYF.

This clone was found once. This chain connects TRBV3-1 (or the pseudogene TRBV3-2) to TRBJ1-5; possible D gene TRBD1, 6 bases. Germline V gene data show CDR1 as LGHDT and CDR2 as YNNKEL (reference sequence). This CDR3 is 15 amino acids long. The ends were cut back, 0 bases at V and 7 bases at J, with 13 bases in the middle. CDR3 sequence: CASSQDPRGLQPQHF. The CDR3 DNA follows: TGTGCCAGCAGCCAAGACCCCAGGGGACTCCAGCCCCAGCATTTT.

In this sample, this clone turned up once. V gene TRBV7-2 combines with J gene TRBJ1-4; D remains unclear. CDR1 is SGHTA, CDR2 FQGNSA, per germline. The V end was cut by 4 bases, the J end by 7 bases, with 13 bases between. This CDR3 comprises 14 residues. CDR3: CASSYAGIGEKLFF. DNA for the CDR3: TGTGCCAGCAGCTACGCAGGTATCGGTGAAAAACTGTTTTTT. The complete variable domain, with remaining parts taken from reference TRBV7-2 and TRBJ1-4, reads GAGVSQSPSNKVTEKGKDVELRCDPISGHTALYWYRQSLGQGLEFLIYFQGNSAPDKSGLPSDRFSAERTGGSVSTLTIQRTQQEDSAVYLCASSYAGIGEKLFFGSGTQLSVL.

The chain couples TRBV19 to TRBJ2-1; 11 bases fit TRBD2. Germline CDR1 LNHDA, CDR2 SQIVND (reference sequence). J was trimmed by 7 bases and V by 5 bases; bases with no gene match: 13. The CDR3 is 17 residues long. In DNA form, the CDR3 reads TGTGCCAGTAGTCCGGCCGTACTAGCGGGAGTAGGGAATGAGCAGTTCTTC. This sequence encodes CASSPAVLAGVGNEQFF. Drawing the rest from reference TRBV19 and TRBJ2-1, the complete variable domain is DGGITQSPKYLFRKEGQNVTLSCEQNLNHDAMYWYRQDPGQGLRLIYYSQIVNDFQKGDIAEGYSVSREKKESFPLTVTSAQKNPTAFYLCASSPAVLAGVGNEQFFGPGTRLTVL.